The 9 T cell receptor beta chains reported below all come from one sample, sequenced in a study of identical twins. TCRdb used MiXCR to reprocess the 5' RACE reads, holding one entry per CDR3 protein. The data show roughly 200,000 distinct CDR3 sequences, about 15% seen once. This sample also belongs to another study, concerning T cells expressing NK-cell markers.

The sequencing input was CD8+ T cells sorted from blood. These receptors all come from a woman under 30 in good health.

This clonotype was recorded a few times. This chain uses TRBV7-2 with TRBJ2-7; 13 bases fit TRBD2. Germline V lookup: CDR1 SGHTA, CDR2 FQGNSA. J was trimmed by 0 bases and V by 10 bases; bases with no gene match: 3. The CDR3 consists of 14 residues. The CDR3 DNA sequence: TGTGCCACAGGGACTAGCGGGACCTCCTACGAGCAGTACTTC. Amino acid sequence: CATGTSGTSYEQYF.

The genes are TRBV7-9 and TRBJ2-2; D is possibly TRBD2 (6 bases). CDR1 and CDR2 (germline): SEHNR, FQNEAQ (reference sequence). V lost 5 bases and J lost 3, with 16 bases in between. CDR3 length: 16 amino acids. The chain's CDR3 is CASSRSMGGDTGELFF. CDR3 coding DNA: TGTGCCAGCAGCCGCTCGATGGGCGGGGACACCGGGGAGCTGTTTTTT.

This clonotype was observed a handful of times. CDR3 residues: CASSHPSLGLAAYYEQYF. DNA for the CDR3: TGCGCCAGCAGCCACCCATCGTTGGGGTTAGCGGCTTACTACGAGCAGTACTTC. V and J are TRBV4-1 and TRBJ2-7; possibly TRBD2 for D (6 bases). The CDR3 has 18 residues. Germline CDR1 and CDR2: MGHRA and YSYEKL. V lost 3 bases, J lost 3 bases, and 24 bases lay in between.

This clonotype showed up just a few times. The CDR3: CASSFGAGGPGQRSQYF. The CDR3, as DNA: TGTGCCAGCAGTTTCGGAGCGGGAGGCCCCGGACAAAGGTCGCAGTACTTC. This chain links TRBV12-3 or TRBV12-4 with TRBJ2-7; 9 bases are a match to TRBD2. V trimming: 3 bases; J trimming: 9 bases; junction bases outside the gene matches: 18. The CDR3 consists of 17 residues.

This clonotype was counted many times. The V gene is TRBV5-5, the J gene TRBJ2-7; TRBD2 is a possible D gene (7 bases). Germline V gene sequence: CDR1 SGHKS, CDR2 YYEKEE (reference sequence). CDR3 size: 16 residues. The V and J ends lost 4 bases and 2 bases respectively, with 19 bases between them. The CDR3 sequence is CASSLSGVGLTYEQYF. The CDR3 region has the DNA TGTGCCAGCAGCCTTTCAGGGGTGGGACTAACCTACGAGCAGTACTTC.

The sample holds a few counts of this clonotype. The chain has TRBV9 and TRBJ1-2; TRBD1 matches 8 bases. Germline V lookup: CDR1 SGDLS, CDR2 YYNGEE. V shed 4 bases, J shed 7 bases, and the junction held 3 bases outside the gene matches. The CDR3 covers 12 residues. CDR3 amino acids: CASSTDRGGYTF. CDR3 in DNA: TGTGCCAGCAGCACAGACAGGGGTGGCTACACCTTC. The variable domain in full, completed from reference TRBV9 and TRBJ1-2, reads DSGVTQTPKHLITATGQRVTLRCSPRSGDLSVYWYQQSLDQGLQFLIQYYNGEERAKGNILERFSAQQFPDLHSELNLSSLELGDSALYFCASSTDRGGYTFGSGTRLTVV.

This sequence joins TRBV5-1 and TRBJ2-7, with 8 bases identical to TRBD2. The CDR3 runs 13 residues. V was pared by 6 bases and J by 2 bases, with 4 bases of the junction left unmatched. Germline CDR1 is SGHRS and CDR2 is YFSETQ. The CDR3 is CASTRGGTYEQYF. The CDR3 nucleotides are TGCGCCAGCACCCGGGGGGGAACCTACGAGCAGTACTTC.

The chain uses TRBV7-2 and TRBJ1-2; no reliable D call. V was clipped by 5 bases and J by 4 bases, with 17 bases between them. This CDR3 has 15 residues. Germline assignment: CDR1 SGHTA and CDR2 FQGNSA. CDR3 sequence reads: CASSLIPQPSYGYTF. DNA for the CDR3: TGTGCCAGCAGCCTAATCCCACAGCCCTCCTATGGCTACACCTTC.

This clonotype occurred a few times. The V gene is TRBV11-3, the J gene TRBJ2-2; TRBD1 agrees at 10 bases. The CDR3 contains 15 residues. Losses at the gene ends were 5 bases for V and 5 bases for J; bases not matched to a gene: 5. CDR1 SGHNT and CDR2 YENEEA come from the germline V gene. CDR3 protein: CASSLRTGGTGELFF. CDR3 DNA sequence: TGTGCCAGCAGCCTCCGGACAGGGGGTACCGGGGAGCTGTTTTTT.